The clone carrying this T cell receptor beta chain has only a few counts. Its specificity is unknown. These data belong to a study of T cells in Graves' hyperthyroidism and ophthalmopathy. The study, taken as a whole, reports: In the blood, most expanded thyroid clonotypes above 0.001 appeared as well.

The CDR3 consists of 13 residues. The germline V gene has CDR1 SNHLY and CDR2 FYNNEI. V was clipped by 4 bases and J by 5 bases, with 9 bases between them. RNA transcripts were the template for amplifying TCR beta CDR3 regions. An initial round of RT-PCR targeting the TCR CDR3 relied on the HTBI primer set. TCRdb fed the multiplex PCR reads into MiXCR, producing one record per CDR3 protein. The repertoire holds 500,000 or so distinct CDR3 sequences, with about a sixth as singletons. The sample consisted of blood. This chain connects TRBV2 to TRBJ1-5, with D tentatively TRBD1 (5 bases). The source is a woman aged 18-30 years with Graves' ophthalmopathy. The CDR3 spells CASSVTDDQPQHF. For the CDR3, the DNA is TGTGCCAGCAGTGTGACAGACGATCAGCCCCAGCATTTT.